Listed below are T cell receptor beta chains from one sample, sequenced in a study of CD4 T cells in relation to SARS-CoV-2 and coronaviruses. Sequencing was performed with immunoSEQ multiplex PCR; in TCRdb, only in-frame clones are kept and a portion is missing. The data show roughly 25,000 clones, around 78% seen once. Antigens for these TCRs are unknown. Sequencing was done on a sample of CD4+ T cells from PBMCs, cultured in vitro. The receptors originated from a human donor in good health. The CDR3 runs from the conserved cysteine through the conserved F or W. D genes are given only for firm matches. Size tells how often a clone was seen (once, few, many) or the class of an expanded clone, and some rows leave it out.

d_call: -; j_call: TRBJ2-1; clone_size: -; v_call: TRBV11-3; cdr3_nt: TGTGCCAGCAGCCCCCGTTATCTAGCCTACAATGAGCAGTTCTTC; cdr3_aa: CASSPRYLAYNEQFF
d_call: -; j_call: TRBJ2-2; clone_size: medium-sized; v_call: TRBV11-2; cdr3_nt: TGTGCCAGCAGCTACGGGAACCAAAACACCGGGGAGCTGTTTTTT; cdr3_aa: CASSYGNQNTGELFF
d_call: TRBD2; j_call: TRBJ2-2; clone_size: -; v_call: TRBV5-4; cdr3_nt: TGTGCCAGCAGCTCGACTAGCGGGGGGGCCCGGGGGGAGCTGTTTTTT; cdr3_aa: CASSSTSGGARGELFF
d_call: TRBD1; j_call: TRBJ1-4; clone_size: -; v_call: TRBV5-6; cdr3_nt: TGTGCCAGCAGCGATGAAGGGGGCGCCGATGAAAAACTGTTTTTT; cdr3_aa: CASSDEGGADEKLFF
d_call: -; j_call: TRBJ1-1; clone_size: -; v_call: TRBV12-2; cdr3_nt: TGTGCAAGTCGCTTAGCGTATTACCGGGACGAAAGAGCGGGCACTGAAGCTTTCTTT; cdr3_aa: CASRLAYYRDERAGTEAFF
d_call: -; j_call: TRBJ1-5; clone_size: -; v_call: TRBV14; cdr3_nt: TGTGCCAGCAGCCAGACAGAAAATCAGCCCCAGCATTTT; cdr3_aa: CASSQTENQPQHF
d_call: TRBD2; j_call: TRBJ2-7; clone_size: few; v_call: TRBV13; cdr3_nt: TGTGCCAGCAGCTTAGGCGGGCTAGCGGGAGGGGGTACCTACGAGCAGTACTTC; cdr3_aa: CASSLGGLAGGGTYEQYF
d_call: -; j_call: TRBJ2-6; clone_size: few; v_call: TRBV19; cdr3_nt: TGTGCCAGTAGTAAGGGGCCCGAGAGTGGGGCCAACGTCCTGACTTTC; cdr3_aa: CASSKGPESGANVLTF
d_call: -; j_call: TRBJ2-3; clone_size: -; v_call: TRBV5-4; cdr3_nt: TGTGCCAGCAGCCAACCCGGGAGCCTTAAAGATACGCAGTATTTT; cdr3_aa: CASSQPGSLKDTQYF
d_call: -; j_call: TRBJ1-2; clone_size: -; v_call: TRBV4-3; cdr3_nt: TGCGCCAGCAGCCAAGATAGGGGGGCTAACTATGGCTACACCTTC; cdr3_aa: CASSQDRGANYGYTF
d_call: -; j_call: TRBJ2-7; clone_size: -; v_call: TRBV2; cdr3_nt: TGTGCCAGCAGTCCCCCTTTGACAGGATCGTTGGTTTGGAACTACGAGCAGTACTTC; cdr3_aa: CASSPPLTGSLVWNYEQYF
d_call: -; j_call: TRBJ1-6; clone_size: -; v_call: TRBV7-2; cdr3_nt: TGTGCCAGCAGCTTCCAGGTGGAGTCACCCCTCCACTTT; cdr3_aa: CASSFQVESPLHF
d_call: TRBD1; j_call: TRBJ2-7; clone_size: -; v_call: TRBV19; cdr3_nt: TGTGCCAGTACCCCCCGGGACAGAGGCTACGAGCAGTACTTC; cdr3_aa: CASTPRDRGYEQYF
d_call: -; j_call: TRBJ1-4; clone_size: -; v_call: TRBV28; cdr3_nt: TGTGCCACCTGTAGCCGGGCTAATGAAAAACTGTTTTTT; cdr3_aa: CATCSRANEKLFF
d_call: -; j_call: TRBJ1-2; clone_size: -; v_call: TRBV2; cdr3_nt: TGTGCCAGCAGTGACGACAGGTCTTTAAACTATGGCTACACCTTC; cdr3_aa: CASSDDRSLNYGYTF
d_call: -; j_call: TRBJ1-1; clone_size: few; v_call: TRBV5-6; cdr3_nt: TGTGCCAGCAGTTCCACGGGAGTAAGAGAAGCTTTCTTT; cdr3_aa: CASSSTGVREAFF
d_call: -; j_call: TRBJ1-1; clone_size: -; v_call: TRBV5-1; cdr3_nt: TGCGCCAGCAGCTTGGACACTGAAGCTTTCTTT; cdr3_aa: CASSLDTEAFF
d_call: TRBD1; j_call: TRBJ1-4; clone_size: few; v_call: TRBV24-1; cdr3_nt: TGTGCCACCAGTGACCCAGACAGGGGAAGAAGTAATGAAAAACTGTTTTTT; cdr3_aa: CATSDPDRGRSNEKLFF
d_call: -; j_call: TRBJ1-5; clone_size: -; v_call: TRBV19; cdr3_nt: TGTGCCAGTAGTCCCGGGGCGGGGCAGCCCCAGCATTTT; cdr3_aa: CASSPGAGQPQHF
d_call: -; j_call: TRBJ1-4; clone_size: few; v_call: TRBV7-2; cdr3_nt: TGTGCCAGCAGCTTACTGGGTGTCAATGAAAAACTGTTTTTT; cdr3_aa: CASSLLGVNEKLFF
d_call: -; j_call: TRBJ2-3; clone_size: few; v_call: TRBV4-2; cdr3_nt: TGTGCCAGCAGCCAATGGGGAGCCTTGAACACAGATACGCAGTATTTT; cdr3_aa: CASSQWGALNTDTQYF
d_call: -; j_call: TRBJ2-3; clone_size: -; v_call: TRBV6-1; cdr3_nt: TGTGCCAGCAGTGAAAGCCGGGCACAAGATACGCAGTATTTT; cdr3_aa: CASSESRAQDTQYF
d_call: -; j_call: TRBJ2-7; clone_size: -; v_call: TRBV3-1/TRBV3-2; cdr3_nt: TGTGCCAGCAGCCATACGTCCTACGAGCAGTACTTC; cdr3_aa: CASSHTSYEQYF
d_call: -; j_call: TRBJ1-4; clone_size: -; v_call: TRBV28; cdr3_nt: TGTGCCAGCAGCGAGGGGGGGGCGACTAATGAAAAACTGTTTTTT; cdr3_aa: CASSEGGATNEKLFF
d_call: -; j_call: TRBJ1-1; clone_size: -; v_call: TRBV18; cdr3_nt: TGTGCCAGCTCACCAAGGGGGGGGACTGAAGCTTTCTTT; cdr3_aa: CASSPRGGTEAFF
d_call: -; j_call: TRBJ1-1; clone_size: -; v_call: TRBV29-1; cdr3_nt: TGCAGCGGGACATTGAACACTGAAGCTTTCTTT; cdr3_aa: CSGTLNTEAFF
d_call: -; j_call: TRBJ2-5; clone_size: -; v_call: TRBV6-2/TRBV6-3; cdr3_nt: TGTGCCAGCAGTTACTCCCCCCAGCTAAGATACGGGGAGACCCAGTACTTC; cdr3_aa: CASSYSPQLRYGETQYF
d_call: -; j_call: TRBJ1-1; clone_size: -; v_call: TRBV12-3/TRBV12-4; cdr3_nt: TGTGCCAGCAGTTGGAGGGCAGGAAGAGCTTTCTTT; cdr3_aa: CASSWRAGRAFF
d_call: -; j_call: TRBJ1-1; clone_size: -; v_call: TRBV6-1; cdr3_nt: TGTGCCAGCAGTTCGTCAGACAGCGGCACTGAAGCTTTCTTT; cdr3_aa: CASSSSDSGTEAFF
d_call: -; j_call: TRBJ1-5; clone_size: -; v_call: TRBV5-1; cdr3_nt: TGCGCCAGCAGCGCGGGAGGGGGGAGCAATCAGCCCCAGCATTTT; cdr3_aa: CASSAGGGSNQPQHF
d_call: TRBD2; j_call: TRBJ2-5; clone_size: -; v_call: TRBV3-1/TRBV3-2; cdr3_nt: TGTGCCAGCAGCCAAGCCTTAGCGGGGGGACTCGAGACCCAGTACTTC; cdr3_aa: CASSQALAGGLETQYF
d_call: -; j_call: TRBJ2-2; clone_size: -; v_call: TRBV3-1/TRBV3-2; cdr3_nt: TGTGCCAGCAGCCACCCCGCGTTAGGGAACACCGGGGAGCTGTTTTTT; cdr3_aa: CASSHPALGNTGELFF
d_call: TRBD2; j_call: TRBJ2-1; clone_size: -; v_call: TRBV7-9; cdr3_nt: TGTGCCAGCAGGACTAGCGGGGACGGTAATGAGCAGTTCTTC; cdr3_aa: CASRTSGDGNEQFF
d_call: -; j_call: TRBJ1-5; clone_size: -; v_call: TRBV18; cdr3_nt: TGTGCCAGCTCACCACCGGCGGGGAGCAATCAGCCCCAGCATTTT; cdr3_aa: CASSPPAGSNQPQHF
d_call: TRBD1; j_call: TRBJ1-4; clone_size: -; v_call: TRBV5-1; cdr3_nt: TGCGCCAGCAGCACAGGGACAGGGCCAACTAATGAAAAACTGTTTTTT; cdr3_aa: CASSTGTGPTNEKLFF
d_call: -; j_call: TRBJ2-7; clone_size: few; v_call: TRBV2; cdr3_nt: TGTGCCAGCAGCCCTGAGGCAGGGGTCTACGAGCAGTACTTC; cdr3_aa: CASSPEAGVYEQYF
d_call: -; j_call: TRBJ2-5; clone_size: -; v_call: TRBV9; cdr3_nt: TGTGCCAGCAGCGTAGGGGGGACCCACCAAGAGACCCAGTACTTC; cdr3_aa: CASSVGGTHQETQYF
d_call: -; j_call: TRBJ2-5; clone_size: few; v_call: TRBV2; cdr3_nt: TGTGCCAGCAGTTATGGAGAGACCCAGTACTTC; cdr3_aa: CASSYGETQYF
d_call: -; j_call: TRBJ2-2; clone_size: few; v_call: TRBV2; cdr3_nt: TGTGCCAGCAGTGAGGTTGTCGACACCGGGGAGCTGTTTTTT; cdr3_aa: CASSEVVDTGELFF
d_call: -; j_call: TRBJ1-2; clone_size: -; v_call: TRBV10-3; cdr3_nt: TGTGCCATCACCTCGGATCCTTCCTATGGCTACACCTTC; cdr3_aa: CAITSDPSYGYTF
d_call: -; j_call: TRBJ1-2; clone_size: -; v_call: TRBV4-3; cdr3_nt: TGCGCCAGCAGCCAATACCCGGCAGGGGTGAATCACGGCTACACCTTC; cdr3_aa: CASSQYPAGVNHGYTF
d_call: -; j_call: TRBJ2-7; clone_size: -; v_call: TRBV5-6; cdr3_nt: TGTGCCAGCAGCGCGGGACATTACGAGCAGTACTTC; cdr3_aa: CASSAGHYEQYF